This is a list of T cell receptor beta chains from one sample in a study of blood T cell repertoires in COVID-19. The table came from immunoSEQ multiplex PCR; TCRdb's copy has only in-frame clones and leaves some out. The data contain some 150,000 clones, 82% of them singletons. The sequenced material came from peripheral blood. Receptor source: a woman older than 75 with acute or convalescent COVID-19. CDR3s include the opening cysteine and the closing phenylalanine or tryptophan. A D gene is named only where the DNA matches it firmly. Not every row has a clone size; where given, it reads once, few, many or a size class.

j_call,v_call,clone_size,d_call,cdr3_nt,cdr3_aa
TRBJ2-1,TRBV9,few,.,TGTGCCAGCAGCGTAGAGGGGCGCTCCTACAATGAGCAGTTCTTC,CASSVEGRSYNEQFF
TRBJ2-7,TRBV3-1/TRBV3-2,.,TRBD2,TGTGCCAGCAGCCCCACCCTAGCGGGGGGGCTCTACGAGCAGTACTTC,CASSPTLAGGLYEQYF
TRBJ2-1,TRBV9,.,.,TGTGCCAGCAGTGAAGCGCACGGCTCCTACAATGAGCAGTTCTTC,CASSEAHGSYNEQFF
TRBJ2-1,TRBV27,few,TRBD2,TGTGCCAGCAGTTTATTAGCGGGGGGCATTGGCGGGCAGTTCTTC,CASSLLAGGIGGQFF
TRBJ1-5,TRBV2,.,.,TGTGCCAGCAGTCCCCCCGGGGGGTCAGGGAGAAATCAGCCCCAGCATTTT,CASSPPGGSGRNQPQHF
TRBJ1-6,TRBV28,once,.,TGTGCCAGCAGTGACGGGAATTCACCCCTCCACTTT,CASSDGNSPLHF
TRBJ2-1,TRBV5-1,.,TRBD1,TGCGCCAGCAGCTTGGGGACAGGCTACAATGAGCAGTTCTTC,CASSLGTGYNEQFF
TRBJ2-1,TRBV11-2,.,TRBD1,TGTGCCAGCAGCTTATCCCGGACAGGGGATTACAATGAGCAGTTCTTC,CASSLSRTGDYNEQFF
TRBJ1-1,TRBV10-3,.,.,TGTGCCATCGGAGGGGGGGCTGAAGCTTTCTTT,CAIGGGAEAFF
TRBJ2-1,TRBV5-4,once,TRBD1,TGTGCCAGCAGCCCACGCGGGACAGGGGCGATAGATGAGCAGTTCTTC,CASSPRGTGAIDEQFF
TRBJ2-7,TRBV2,.,TRBD1,TGTGCCAGCAGTGCACGCGGACAGGCTAGCTCCTACGAGCAGTACTTC,CASSARGQASSYEQYF
TRBJ2-1,TRBV11-2,.,TRBD2,TGTGCCAGCAGCTTCAGTCTCTCTAGCGGTTACAATGAGCAGTTCTTC,CASSFSLSSGYNEQFF
TRBJ2-7,TRBV2,.,.,TGTGCCAGCAGTGAGGTCCCCGCGACAGGTTACTACGAGCAGTACTTC,CASSEVPATGYYEQYF
TRBJ1-2,TRBV6-6,once,TRBD1,TGTGCCAGCAGTAAGGCCCGGGACAGGGGATTCTATGGCTACACCTTC,CASSKARDRGFYGYTF
TRBJ2-2,TRBV5-6,few,TRBD1,TGTGCCAGCAGTCTCATAAAACGGGACAGGGGATCCGGGGAGCTGTTTTTT,CASSLIKRDRGSGELFF